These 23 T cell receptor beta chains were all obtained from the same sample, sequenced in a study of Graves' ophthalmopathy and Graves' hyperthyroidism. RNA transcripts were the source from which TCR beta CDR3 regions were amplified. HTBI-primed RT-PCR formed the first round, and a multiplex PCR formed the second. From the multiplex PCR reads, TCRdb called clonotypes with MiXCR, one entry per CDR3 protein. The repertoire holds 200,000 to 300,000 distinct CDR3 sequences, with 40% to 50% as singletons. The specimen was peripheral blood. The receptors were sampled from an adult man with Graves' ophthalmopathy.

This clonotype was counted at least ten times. The CDR3 bases are TGTGCCACCCGAGCATTATCGAACACTGAAGCTTTCTTT. Translating gives CATRALSNTEAFF. V and J are TRBV12-3 or TRBV12-4 and TRBJ1-1; no firm D call. Deletions cut 10 bases from V and 1 base from J, with 13 bases between. The CDR3 extends over 13 amino acids.

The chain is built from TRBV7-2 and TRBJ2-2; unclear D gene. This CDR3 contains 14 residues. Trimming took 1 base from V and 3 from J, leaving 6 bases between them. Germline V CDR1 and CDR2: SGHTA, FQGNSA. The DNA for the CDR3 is TGTGCCAGCAGCTTAGGGCAGCACACCGGGGAGCTGTTTTTT. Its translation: CASSLGQHTGELFF.

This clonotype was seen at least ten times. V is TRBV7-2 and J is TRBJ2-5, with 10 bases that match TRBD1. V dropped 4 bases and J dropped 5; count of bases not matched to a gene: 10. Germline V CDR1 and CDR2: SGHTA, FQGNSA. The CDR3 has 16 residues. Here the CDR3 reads CASSYSRQGARETQYF. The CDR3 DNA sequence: TGTGCCAGCAGCTACTCTAGACAGGGGGCCCGGGAGACCCAGTACTTC.

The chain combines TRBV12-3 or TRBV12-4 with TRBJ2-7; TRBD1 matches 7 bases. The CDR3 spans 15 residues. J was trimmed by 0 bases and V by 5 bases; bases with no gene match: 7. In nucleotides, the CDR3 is TGTGCCAGCAGTAACTTAGGGACAGTCTCCTACGAGCAGTACTTC. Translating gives CASSNLGTVSYEQYF.

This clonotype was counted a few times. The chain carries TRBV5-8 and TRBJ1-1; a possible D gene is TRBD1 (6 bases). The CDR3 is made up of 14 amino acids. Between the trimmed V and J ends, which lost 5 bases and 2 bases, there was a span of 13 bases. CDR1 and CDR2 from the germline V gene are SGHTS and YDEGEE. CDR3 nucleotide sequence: TGTGCCAGCAGAGTTGGGGGGCCAAACACTGAAGCTTTCTTT. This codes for CASRVGGPNTEAFF.

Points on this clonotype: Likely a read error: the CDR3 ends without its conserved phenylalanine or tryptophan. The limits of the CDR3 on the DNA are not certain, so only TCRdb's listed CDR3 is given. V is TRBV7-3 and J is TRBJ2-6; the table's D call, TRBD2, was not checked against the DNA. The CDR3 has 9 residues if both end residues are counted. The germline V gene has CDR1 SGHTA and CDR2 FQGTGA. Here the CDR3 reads CASSSTGAS.

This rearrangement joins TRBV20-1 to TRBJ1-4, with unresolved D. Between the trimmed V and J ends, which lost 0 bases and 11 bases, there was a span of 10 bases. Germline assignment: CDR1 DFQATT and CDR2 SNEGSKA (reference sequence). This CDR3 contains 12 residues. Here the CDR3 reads CSARDGETKLFF. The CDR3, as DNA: TGCAGTGCTAGAGACGGGGAGACTAAACTGTTTTTT.

The CDR3 loop reads CASTLGGYTEAFF. In DNA form, the CDR3 reads TGTGCCAGCACTTTAGGGGGATACACTGAAGCTTTCTTT. The rearrangement uses TRBV7-9 and TRBJ1-1, with D tentatively TRBD1 (6 bases). CDR1 and CDR2 from the germline V gene are SEHNR and FQNEAQ (reference sequence). There are 13 residues in the CDR3. Trimming took off 7 bases at V and 3 bases at J, with 12 bases between the two ends.

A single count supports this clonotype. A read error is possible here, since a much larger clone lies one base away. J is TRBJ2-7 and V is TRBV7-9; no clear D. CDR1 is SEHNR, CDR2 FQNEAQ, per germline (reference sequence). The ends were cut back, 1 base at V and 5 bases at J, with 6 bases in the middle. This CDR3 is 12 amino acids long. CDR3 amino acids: CASSLEWDEQYF. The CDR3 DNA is TGTGCCAGCAGCTTAGAATGGGACGAGCAGTACTTC.

CDR3 loop: CASSQVPGANVLTF. DNA of the CDR3: TGCGCCAGCAGCCAAGTTCCTGGGGCCAACGTCCTGACTTTC. The J gene is TRBJ2-6, the V gene TRBV4-1; no reliable D call. The germline V and J ends were trimmed by 1 base and 2 bases, with 3 bases remaining between them. The CDR3 is 14 residues long. Per the germline V gene, CDR1 is MGHRA and CDR2 is YSYEKL.

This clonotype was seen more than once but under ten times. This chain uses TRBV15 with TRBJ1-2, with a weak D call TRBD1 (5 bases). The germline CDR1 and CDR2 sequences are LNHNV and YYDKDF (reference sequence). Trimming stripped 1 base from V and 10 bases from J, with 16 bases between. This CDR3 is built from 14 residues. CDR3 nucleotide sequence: TGTGCCACCAGCAGAGTTGGCAGGGCCCAGTTCTACACCTTC. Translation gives CATSRVGRAQFYTF.

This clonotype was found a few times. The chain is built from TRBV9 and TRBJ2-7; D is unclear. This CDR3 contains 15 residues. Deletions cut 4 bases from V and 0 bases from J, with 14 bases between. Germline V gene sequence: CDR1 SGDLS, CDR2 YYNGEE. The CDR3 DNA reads TGTGCCAGCAGCCCCAAGGGCGATCCCTCCTACGAGCAGTACTTC. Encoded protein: CASSPKGDPSYEQYF.

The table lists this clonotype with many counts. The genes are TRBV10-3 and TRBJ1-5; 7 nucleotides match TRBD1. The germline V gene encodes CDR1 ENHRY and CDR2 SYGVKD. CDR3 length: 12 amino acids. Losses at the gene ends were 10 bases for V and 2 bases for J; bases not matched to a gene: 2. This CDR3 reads CATQGGNQPQHF. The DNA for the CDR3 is TGTGCCACCCAGGGGGGCAATCAGCCCCAGCATTTT.

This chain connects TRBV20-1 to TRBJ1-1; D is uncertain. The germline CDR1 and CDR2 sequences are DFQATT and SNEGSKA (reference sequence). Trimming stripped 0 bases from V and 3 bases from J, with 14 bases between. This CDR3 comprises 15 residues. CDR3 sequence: CSARDRGFRYTEAFF. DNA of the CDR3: TGCAGTGCTAGAGATCGCGGGTTTCGGTACACTGAAGCTTTCTTT.

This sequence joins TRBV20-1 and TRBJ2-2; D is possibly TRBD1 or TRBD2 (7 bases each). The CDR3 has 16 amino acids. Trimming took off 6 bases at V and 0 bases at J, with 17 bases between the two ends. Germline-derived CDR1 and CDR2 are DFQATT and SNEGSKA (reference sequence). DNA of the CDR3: TGCAGTGCCCCAAACTCAGGGGGGGCGAACACCGGGGAGCTGTTTTTT. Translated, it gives CSAPNSGGANTGELFF.

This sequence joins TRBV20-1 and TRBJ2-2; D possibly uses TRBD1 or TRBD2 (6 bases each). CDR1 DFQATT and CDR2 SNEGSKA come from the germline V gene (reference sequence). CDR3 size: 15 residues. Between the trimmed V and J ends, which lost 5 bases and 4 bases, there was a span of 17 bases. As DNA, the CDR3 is TGCAGTGCTTGGCTAAAACAGGGACTCACCGGGGAGCTGTTTTTT. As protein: CSAWLKQGLTGELFF.

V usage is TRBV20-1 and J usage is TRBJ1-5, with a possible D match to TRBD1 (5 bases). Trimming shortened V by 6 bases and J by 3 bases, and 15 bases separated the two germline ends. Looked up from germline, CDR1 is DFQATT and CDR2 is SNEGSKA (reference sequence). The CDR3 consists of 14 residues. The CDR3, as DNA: TGCAGTGCAAAACTCACAGGCCCCAATCAGCCCCAGCATTTT. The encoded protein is CSAKLTGPNQPQHF.

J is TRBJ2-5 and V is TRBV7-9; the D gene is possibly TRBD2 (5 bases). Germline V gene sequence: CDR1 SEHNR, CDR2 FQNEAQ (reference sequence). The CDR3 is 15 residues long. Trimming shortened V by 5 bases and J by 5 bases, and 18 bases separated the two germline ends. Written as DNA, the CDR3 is TGTGCCAGCAGCGTTGACTATCAGCGTATTGAGACCCAGTACTTC. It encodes CASSVDYQRIETQYF. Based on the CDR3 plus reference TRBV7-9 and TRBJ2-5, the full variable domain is DTGVSQNPRHKITKRGQNVTFRCDPISEHNRLYWYRQTLGQGPEFLTYFQNEAQLEKSRLLSDRFSAERPKGSFSTLEIQRTEQGDSAMYLCASSVDYQRIETQYFGPGTRLLVL.

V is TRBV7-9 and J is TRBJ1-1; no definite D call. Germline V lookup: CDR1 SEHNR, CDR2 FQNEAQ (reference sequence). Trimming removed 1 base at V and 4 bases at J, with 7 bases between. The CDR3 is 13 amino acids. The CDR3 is CASSLGEGTEAFF. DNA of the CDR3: TGTGCCAGCAGCTTAGGGGAGGGCACTGAAGCTTTCTTT.

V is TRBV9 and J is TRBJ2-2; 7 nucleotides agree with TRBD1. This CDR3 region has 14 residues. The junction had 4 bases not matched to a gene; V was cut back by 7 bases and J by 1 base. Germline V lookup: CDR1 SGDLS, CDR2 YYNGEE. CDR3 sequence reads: CASQRDRNTGELFF. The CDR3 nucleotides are TGTGCCAGCCAACGGGACAGGAACACCGGGGAGCTGTTTTTT.

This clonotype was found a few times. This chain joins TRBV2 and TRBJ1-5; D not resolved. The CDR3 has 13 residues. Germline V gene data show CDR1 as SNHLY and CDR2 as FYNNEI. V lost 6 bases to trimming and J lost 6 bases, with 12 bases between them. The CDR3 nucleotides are TGTGCCAGCAGAATTTTGAAGGGTCAGCCCCAGCATTTT. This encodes CASRILKGQPQHF. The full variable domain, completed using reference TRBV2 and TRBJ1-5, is EPEVTQTPSHQVTQMGQEVILRCVPISNHLYFYWYRQILGQKVEFLVSFYNNEISEKSEIFDDQFSVERPDGSNFTLKIRSTKLEDSAMYFCASRILKGQPQHFGDGTRLSIL.

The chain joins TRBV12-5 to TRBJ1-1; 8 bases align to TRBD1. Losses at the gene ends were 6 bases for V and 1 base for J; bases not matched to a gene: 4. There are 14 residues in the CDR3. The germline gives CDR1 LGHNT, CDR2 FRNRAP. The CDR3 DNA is TGTGCTAGTGGAGCCGGGACAGGGAACACTGAAGCTTTCTTT. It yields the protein CASGAGTGNTEAFF.

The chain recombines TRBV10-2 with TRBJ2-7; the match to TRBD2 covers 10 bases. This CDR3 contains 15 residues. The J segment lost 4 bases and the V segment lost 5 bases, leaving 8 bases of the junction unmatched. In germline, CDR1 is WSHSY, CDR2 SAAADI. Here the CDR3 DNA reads TGCGCCAGCAGTTTAGCGGGGGGATTTCGGTACGAGCAGTACTTC. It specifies CASSLAGGFRYEQYF.